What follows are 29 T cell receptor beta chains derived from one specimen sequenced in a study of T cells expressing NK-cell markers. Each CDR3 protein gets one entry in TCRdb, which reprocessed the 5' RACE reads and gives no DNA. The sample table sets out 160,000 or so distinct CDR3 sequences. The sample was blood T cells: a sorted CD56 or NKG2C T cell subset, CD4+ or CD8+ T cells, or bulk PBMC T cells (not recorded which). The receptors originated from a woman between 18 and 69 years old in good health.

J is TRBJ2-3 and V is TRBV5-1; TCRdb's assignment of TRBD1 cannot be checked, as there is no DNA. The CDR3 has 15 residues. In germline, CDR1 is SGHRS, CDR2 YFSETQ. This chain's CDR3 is CASSYPGTDVDTQYF.

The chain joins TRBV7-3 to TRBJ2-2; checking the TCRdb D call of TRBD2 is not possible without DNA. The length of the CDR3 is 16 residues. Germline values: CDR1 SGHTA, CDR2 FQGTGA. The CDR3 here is CASSPKGTSNTGELFF.

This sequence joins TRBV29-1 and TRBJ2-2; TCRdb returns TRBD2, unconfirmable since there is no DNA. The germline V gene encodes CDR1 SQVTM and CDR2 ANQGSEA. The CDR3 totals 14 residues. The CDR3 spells CSVARDYPTGELFF.

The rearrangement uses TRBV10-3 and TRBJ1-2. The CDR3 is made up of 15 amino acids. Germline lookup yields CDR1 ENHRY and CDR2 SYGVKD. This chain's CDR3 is CAISESRARDYGYTF.

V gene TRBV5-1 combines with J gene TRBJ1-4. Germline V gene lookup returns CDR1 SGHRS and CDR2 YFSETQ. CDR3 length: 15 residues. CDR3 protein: CASSSQGNLGEKLFF.

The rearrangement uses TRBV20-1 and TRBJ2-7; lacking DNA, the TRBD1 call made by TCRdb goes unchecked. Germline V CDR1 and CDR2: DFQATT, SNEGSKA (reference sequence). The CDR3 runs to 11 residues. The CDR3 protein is CSADDSYEQYF.

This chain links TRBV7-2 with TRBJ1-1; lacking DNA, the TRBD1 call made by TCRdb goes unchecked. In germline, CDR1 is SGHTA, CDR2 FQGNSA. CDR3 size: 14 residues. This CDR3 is CASSQQRGNTEAFF.

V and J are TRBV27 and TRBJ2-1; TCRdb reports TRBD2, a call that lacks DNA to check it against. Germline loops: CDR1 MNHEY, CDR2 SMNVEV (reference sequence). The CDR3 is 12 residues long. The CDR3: CASRRDFELQFF.

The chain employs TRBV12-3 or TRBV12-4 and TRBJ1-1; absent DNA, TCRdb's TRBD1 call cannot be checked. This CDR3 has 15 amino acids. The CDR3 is CASSDRGRGNTEAFF.

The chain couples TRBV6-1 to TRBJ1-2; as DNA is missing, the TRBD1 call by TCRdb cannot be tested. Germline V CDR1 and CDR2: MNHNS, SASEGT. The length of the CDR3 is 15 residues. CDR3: CASSPPGDIRYGYTF.

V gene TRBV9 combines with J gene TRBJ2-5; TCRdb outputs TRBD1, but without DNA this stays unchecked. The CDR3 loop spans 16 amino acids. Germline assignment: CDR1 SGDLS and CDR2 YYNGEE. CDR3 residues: CASSDPDRAGMETQYF.

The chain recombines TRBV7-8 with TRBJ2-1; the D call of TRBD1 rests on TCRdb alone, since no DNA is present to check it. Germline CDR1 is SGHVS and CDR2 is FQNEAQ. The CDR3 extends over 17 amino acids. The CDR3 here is CASRSPYRASSYNEQFF. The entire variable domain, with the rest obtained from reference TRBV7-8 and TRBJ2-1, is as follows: GAGVSQSPRYKVAKRGQDVALRCDPISGHVSLFWYQQALGQGPEFLTYFQNEAQLDKSGLPSDRFFAERPEGSVSTLKIQRTQQEDSAVYLCASRSPYRASSYNEQFFGPGTRLTVL.

CDR3 region: CASSGYGTGLGTDTQYF. The J gene is TRBJ2-3, the V gene TRBV5-1; TCRdb reports TRBD1, a call that lacks DNA to check it against. Per germline, CDR1 SGHRS and CDR2 YFSETQ. The CDR3 is made up of 17 amino acids.

This chain's CDR3 is CASSLMGPADNSPLHF. V gene TRBV7-3 combines with J gene TRBJ1-6; without DNA, the TCRdb call of TRBD1 cannot be checked. The CDR3 totals 16 residues. In germline, CDR1 is SGHTA, CDR2 FQGTGA.

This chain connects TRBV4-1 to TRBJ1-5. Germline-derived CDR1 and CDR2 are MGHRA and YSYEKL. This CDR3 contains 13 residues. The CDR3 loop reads CASSQVKSQPQHF.

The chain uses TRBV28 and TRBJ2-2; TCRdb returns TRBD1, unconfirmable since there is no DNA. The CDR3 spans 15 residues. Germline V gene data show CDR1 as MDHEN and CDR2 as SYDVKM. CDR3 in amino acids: CASSPRTGYGGELFF.

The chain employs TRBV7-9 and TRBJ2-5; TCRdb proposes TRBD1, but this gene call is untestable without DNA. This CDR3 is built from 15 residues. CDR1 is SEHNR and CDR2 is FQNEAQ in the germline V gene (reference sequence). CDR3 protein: CASSIRQGAAETQYF. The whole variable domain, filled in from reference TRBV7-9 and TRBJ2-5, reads DTGVSQNPRHKITKRGQNVTFRCDPISEHNRLYWYRQTLGQGPEFLTYFQNEAQLEKSRLLSDRFSAERPKGSFSTLEIQRTEQGDSAMYLCASSIRQGAAETQYFGPGTRLLVL.

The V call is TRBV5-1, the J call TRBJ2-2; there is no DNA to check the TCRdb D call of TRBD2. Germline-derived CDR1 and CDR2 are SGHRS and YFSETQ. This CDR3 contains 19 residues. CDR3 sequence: CASSASYLVGTRSTGELFF.

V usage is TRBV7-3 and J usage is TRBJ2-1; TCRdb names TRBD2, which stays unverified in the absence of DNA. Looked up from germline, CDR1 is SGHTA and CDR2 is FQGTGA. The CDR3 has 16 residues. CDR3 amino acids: CASSSTSGAGYNEQFF.

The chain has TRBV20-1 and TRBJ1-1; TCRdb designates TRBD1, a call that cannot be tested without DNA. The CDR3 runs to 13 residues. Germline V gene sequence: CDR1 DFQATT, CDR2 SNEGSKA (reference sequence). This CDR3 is CSAFPRVTTEAFF.

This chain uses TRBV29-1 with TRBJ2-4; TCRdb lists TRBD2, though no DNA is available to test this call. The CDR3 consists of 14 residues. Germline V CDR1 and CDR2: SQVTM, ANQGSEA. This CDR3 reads CSAGLAVAKNIQYF.

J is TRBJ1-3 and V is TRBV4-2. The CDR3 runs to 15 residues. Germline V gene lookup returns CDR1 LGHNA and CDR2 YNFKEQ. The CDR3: CASSQDATAGNTIYF.

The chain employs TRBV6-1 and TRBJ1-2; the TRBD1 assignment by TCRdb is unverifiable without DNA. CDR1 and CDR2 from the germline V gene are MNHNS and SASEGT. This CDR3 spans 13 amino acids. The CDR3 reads CANPGQGSGGYTF.

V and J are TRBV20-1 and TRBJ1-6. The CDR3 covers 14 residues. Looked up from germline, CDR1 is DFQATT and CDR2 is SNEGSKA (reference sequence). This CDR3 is CSAGRTQSNSPLHF.

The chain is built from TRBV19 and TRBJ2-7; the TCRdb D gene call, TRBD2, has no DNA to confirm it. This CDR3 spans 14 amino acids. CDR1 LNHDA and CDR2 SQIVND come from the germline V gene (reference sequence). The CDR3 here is CASSRTAGEYEQYF.

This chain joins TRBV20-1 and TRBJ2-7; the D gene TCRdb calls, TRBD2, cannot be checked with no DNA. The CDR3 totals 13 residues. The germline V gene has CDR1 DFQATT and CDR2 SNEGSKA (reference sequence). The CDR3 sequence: CSARREFSYEQYF.

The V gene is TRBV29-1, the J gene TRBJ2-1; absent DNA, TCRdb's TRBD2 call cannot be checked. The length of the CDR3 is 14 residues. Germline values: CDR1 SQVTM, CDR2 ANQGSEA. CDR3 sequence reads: CSVSIEAPYNEQFF.

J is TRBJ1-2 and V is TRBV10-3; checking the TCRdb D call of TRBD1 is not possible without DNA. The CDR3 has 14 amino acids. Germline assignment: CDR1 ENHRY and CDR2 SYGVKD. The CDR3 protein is CAISAQGARLGYTF.

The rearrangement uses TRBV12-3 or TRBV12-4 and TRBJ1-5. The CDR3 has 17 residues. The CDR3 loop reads CASSISGSPNSNQPQHF.